Shown below are 7 T cell receptor beta chains from a single sample sequenced in a study of CD8 T cells in Susac syndrome. Reverse transcription of about 0.5 to 1 ug RNA used random hexamers. One entry per CDR3 protein results from TCRdb running MiXCR on the immunoSEQ multiplex PCR reads. In the table there are approximately 190,000 distinct CDR3 sequences, approximately 93% of which are singletons. Sequencing input: CD4+ T cells from PBMCs. The receptors shown here come from a human donor in good health.

The chain joins TRBV6-2 or TRBV6-3 to TRBJ1-6; D gene ambiguous. The germline V gene encodes CDR1 MNHEY and CDR2 SVGEGT. The CDR3 totals 15 residues. Trimming pared 8 bases from V and 0 bases from J, leaving 11 bases between. The DNA of the CDR3 is TGTGCCAGCCGACTTTCGAGCTCCTATAATTCACCCCTCCACTTT. This translates into CASRLSSSYNSPLHF.

This chain joins TRBV6-6 and TRBJ1-2; maybe TRBD1 (6 bases). Germline loops: CDR1 MNHNY, CDR2 SVGAGI (reference sequence). The CDR3 length is 13 residues. V lost 7 bases to trimming and J lost 4 bases, with 13 bases between them. CDR3 nucleotides: TGTGCCAGCATCCCCGGGGGCGCCTATGGCTACACCTTC. Amino acids: CASIPGGAYGYTF.

The chain employs TRBV2 and TRBJ2-3; 7 positions match TRBD2. The CDR3 contains 15 residues. Germline CDR1 reads SNHLY; CDR2 reads FYNNEI. Trimming at V came to 3 bases and at J to 2 bases, leaving 5 bases not matched to a gene. The CDR3 is CASSEVGGFTDTQYF. For the CDR3, the DNA is TGTGCCAGCAGTGAGGTGGGGGGGTTCACAGATACGCAGTATTTT.

This chain connects TRBV2 to TRBJ1-1, with 7 bases aligning to TRBD1. This CDR3 has 14 amino acids. V lost 7 bases to trimming and J lost 9 bases; unmatched junction nucleotides: 14. Germline V lookup: CDR1 SNHLY, CDR2 FYNNEI. The CDR3 region has the DNA TGTGCCAGCAACCCGGCAGGGGGTAATTCGAAAGCTTTCTTT. Translated: CASNPAGGNSKAFF.

The chain recombines TRBV5-4 with TRBJ2-5, with TRBD2 identical over 10 bases. Unmatched junction bases numbered 10, after V lost 4 bases and J lost 4 bases. Per the germline V gene, CDR1 is SGHNT and CDR2 is YYREEE (reference sequence). This CDR3 has 16 residues. DNA of the CDR3: TGTGCCAGCAGCCCACAGCGGGGGGGCAGTTCAGAGACCCAGTACTTC. The encoded protein is CASSPQRGGSSETQYF.

CDR3 in amino acids: CASRSGRDYGYTF. As DNA, the CDR3 is TGCGCCAGCAGATCCGGGAGAGACTATGGCTACACCTTC. The chain employs TRBV4-1 and TRBJ1-2; D remains ambiguous. This CDR3 has 13 amino acids. Trimming stripped 6 bases from V and 3 bases from J, with 11 bases between. In germline, CDR1 is MGHRA, CDR2 YSYEKL.

This chain joins TRBV10-3 and TRBJ1-6, with D unclear. The CDR3 loop spans 14 amino acids. The V and J ends lost 2 bases and 4 bases respectively, with 6 bases between them. The germline V gene encodes CDR1 ENHRY and CDR2 SYGVKD. The CDR3 loop reads CAISESGYNSPLHF. The CDR3 region has the DNA TGTGCCATCAGTGAGAGCGGGTATAATTCACCCCTCCACTTT.